Below, one T cell receptor beta chain is given with its context. These data belong to a study of OX40 agonist ivuxolimab in advanced cancers. V lost 4 bases and J lost 3, with 13 bases in between. The CDR3 runs 14 residues. Germline V gives CDR1 SGHVS, CDR2 FQNEAQ. This table comes from immunoSEQ multiplex PCR, and its TCRdb copy is limited to in-frame clones, with some not included. The sample comprises tens of thousands of clones, around 94% of which are singletons, and around 9.6% rests with the top ten. Source: CD4+ or CD8+ T cells sorted from blood, taken in a trial of the OX40 agonist ivuxolimab. V usage is TRBV7-8 and J usage is TRBJ2-7; a weak D match, TRBD2 (6 bases). This clonotype was obtained from an adult with an advanced solid tumor such as melanoma, head and neck, liver or kidney cancer. The CDR3 region has the DNA TGTGCCAGCAGCTACCTTCTAGCGAACTACGAGCAGTACTTC. Protein product: CASSYLLANYEQYF. Complete variable domain (other parts from reference TRBV7-8 and TRBJ2-7): GAGVSQSPRYKVAKRGQDVALRCDPISGHVSLFWYQQALGQGPEFLTYFQNEAQLDKSGLPSDRFFAERPEGSVSTLKIQRTQQEDSAVYLCASSYLLANYEQYFGPGTRLTVT.